This entry lists 26 T cell receptor beta chains sequenced from one sample in a study of T cell responses to AZD1222 COVID-19 vaccine. The data were produced by immunoSEQ multiplex PCR, yet TCRdb's version contains in-frame clones alone and is incomplete. The table shows more than 250,000 clones, with approximately 93% occurring only once. The sample consisted of peripheral blood, taken on day 0 of AZD1222 vaccination. These receptors were collected from an adult in good health.

The rearrangement uses TRBV11-2 and TRBJ2-1, with no clear D. V lost 5 bases and J 8 bases, leaving 16 bases between the germline ends. CDR1 SGHAT and CDR2 FQNNGV come from the germline V gene. The CDR3 covers 14 residues. DNA of the CDR3: TGTGCCAGCAGCACCAGGACGGGCGTCGATGAGCAGTTCTTC. Translation gives CASSTRTGVDEQFF.

The V gene is TRBV2, the J gene TRBJ2-4; D remains unclear. Germline V lookup: CDR1 SNHLY, CDR2 FYNNEI. The CDR3 runs to 14 residues. Deletions cut 3 bases from V and 0 bases from J, with 6 bases between. The CDR3 loop reads CASSDGVAKNIQYF. For the CDR3, the DNA is TGTGCCAGCAGTGATGGGGTAGCCAAAAACATTCAGTACTTC.

The rearrangement links TRBV6-2 or TRBV6-3 to TRBJ2-2; D unclear. V gave up 2 bases and J gave up 4 bases, with 8 bases separating them. CDR3 length: 14 amino acids. Germline V gene lookup returns CDR1 MNHEY and CDR2 SVGEGT. The CDR3 DNA reads as TGTGCCAGCAGTTACGCGGAAAGCACCGGGGAGCTGTTTTTT. Amino acid sequence: CASSYAESTGELFF.

The CDR3 bases are TGTGCCAGCAGCCAAGAGGGACCTAAATACGAGCAGTACTTC. Translation: CASSQEGPKYEQYF. This chain connects TRBV4-2 to TRBJ2-7; TRBD1 or TRBD2 may be the D gene (5 bases each). V was shortened by 0 bases and J by 4 bases, with 10 bases between the two germline ends. CDR1 and CDR2 (germline): LGHNA, YNFKEQ. This CDR3 comprises 14 residues.

This chain uses TRBV2 with TRBJ2-1; D gene unclear. The germline V and J ends were trimmed by 5 bases and 9 bases, with 8 bases remaining between them. Germline values: CDR1 SNHLY, CDR2 FYNNEI. The CDR3 is 11 amino acids. CDR3 nucleotide sequence: TGTGCCAGCAGTCTAACCGTTGAGCAGTTCTTC. Translated: CASSLTVEQFF.

This clone was counted a few times. V is TRBV3-1 (or the pseudogene TRBV3-2) and J is TRBJ1-1; D not resolved. V was trimmed by 1 base and J by 0 bases, leaving 6 bases between them. Germline V gene sequence: CDR1 LGHDT, CDR2 YNNKEL (reference sequence). This CDR3 region has 14 residues. The CDR3 region has the DNA TGTGCCAGCAGCCAAGGGGTTCTGAACACTGAAGCTTTCTTT. It translates to CASSQGVLNTEAFF.

The CDR3 DNA reads as TGTGCCAGCAGTTATTTGACTAGGGGAAGCAATCAGCCCCAGCATTTT. This sequence encodes CASSYLTRGSNQPQHF. The chain combines TRBV2 with TRBJ1-5; perhaps TRBD1 as D (5 bases). The germline CDR1 and CDR2 sequences are SNHLY and FYNNEI. This CDR3 has 16 amino acids. V lost 5 bases to trimming and J lost 1 base, with 15 bases between them.

This clone was observed a single time. The chain is built from TRBV10-3 and TRBJ2-1, with TRBD2 matching 8 bases. CDR1 and CDR2 from the germline V gene are ENHRY and SYGVKD. The V gene end was trimmed by 3 bases and the J gene end by 8 bases; junction bases not matched to a gene: 15. The CDR3 covers 17 residues. The DNA for the CDR3 is TGTGCCATCAGTGATCCAAAGCGCGGGGGGCCGAACCATGAGCAGTTCTTC. Translated, it gives CAISDPKRGGPNHEQFF.

This clone was recorded only once. The chain joins TRBV7-2 to TRBJ1-2, with D tentatively TRBD1 (6 bases). The germline V gene encodes CDR1 SGHTA and CDR2 FQGNSA. V was pared by 5 bases and J by 8 bases, with 18 bases between. CDR3 size: 14 residues. The DNA for the CDR3 is TGTGCCAGCAGCCCGGGTTGGACAGCGGGAGGCTACACCTTC. This translates into CASSPGWTAGGYTF. Using reference TRBV7-2 and TRBJ1-2 for the parts outside the CDR3, the full variable domain is GAGVSQSPSNKVTEKGKDVELRCDPISGHTALYWYRQSLGQGLEFLIYFQGNSAPDKSGLPSDRFSAERTGGSVSTLTIQRTQQEDSAVYLCASSPGWTAGGYTFGSGTRLTVV.

The V gene is TRBV6-5, the J gene TRBJ2-1; D ambiguous. This CDR3 spans 16 amino acids. Germline V lookup: CDR1 MNHEY, CDR2 SVGAGI. V lost 2 bases, J lost 3 bases, and 14 bases lay in between. The CDR3 DNA reads as TGTGCCAGCAGTTACGAGCAAGGGTTCCTCTACAATGAGCAGTTCTTC. Translated, it gives CASSYEQGFLYNEQFF.

This chain joins TRBV2 and TRBJ1-6; 10 bases agree with TRBD1. This CDR3 has 15 residues. CDR1 and CDR2 (germline): SNHLY, FYNNEI. The V and J ends lost 3 bases and 10 bases, in that order; junction bases with no gene match: 6. The CDR3 DNA reads as TGTGCCAGCAGTGAGTGGGGGACAGGGGTATCACCCCTCCACTTT. Its translation: CASSEWGTGVSPLHF.

This rearrangement joins TRBV7-6 to TRBJ2-5; 11 nucleotides agree with TRBD1. The ends lost 5 bases at V and 3 bases at J; junction bases unmatched: 5. CDR1 is SGHVS and CDR2 is FNYEAQ in the germline V gene. The CDR3 runs to 15 residues. The CDR3 DNA is TGTGCCAGCAGCCGGGGACAGGGGGACGAAGAGACCCAGTACTTC. Amino acid sequence: CASSRGQGDEETQYF.

The V gene is TRBV5-1, the J gene TRBJ1-2, with a tentative D call TRBD1 (5 bases). Trimming shortened V by 0 bases and J by 4 bases, and 16 bases separated the two germline ends. The CDR3 spans 16 residues. Germline V gene sequence: CDR1 SGHRS, CDR2 YFSETQ. CDR3 sequence reads: CASSLAPGPQGYGYTF. The DNA for the CDR3 is TGCGCCAGCAGCTTGGCTCCGGGACCCCAGGGCTATGGCTACACCTTC.

This chain connects TRBV6-6 to TRBJ2-7; 11 nucleotides line up with TRBD2. V dropped 2 bases and J dropped 2; count of bases not matched to a gene: 2. The CDR3 contains 15 residues. In germline, CDR1 is MNHNY, CDR2 SVGAGI (reference sequence). The CDR3 region has the DNA TGTGCCAGCAGTTACGGGACTAGCGGACCCTACGAGCAGTACTTC. Translating it yields CASSYGTSGPYEQYF.

Concerning this clone: This sample includes further DNA sequences coding for the same CDR3. The CDR3 DNA reads TGTGCCAGCAGTTTAACCGGGGAGCTGTTTTTT. This encodes CASSLTGELFF. The chain has TRBV28 and TRBJ2-2, with D uncertain. The germline V gene encodes CDR1 MDHEN and CDR2 SYDVKM. Trimming took off 2 bases at V and 5 bases at J, with 0 bases between the two ends. This CDR3 comprises 11 residues.

The rearrangement uses TRBV5-4 and TRBJ1-2; 10 bases agree with TRBD1. The germline V gene encodes CDR1 SGHNT and CDR2 YYREEE (reference sequence). The J segment lost 4 bases and the V segment lost 3 bases, leaving 12 bases of the junction unmatched. This CDR3 spans 17 amino acids. The CDR3 loop is CASSSGQGEVKFYGYTF. The CDR3 coding sequence is TGTGCCAGCAGCTCAGGACAGGGGGAGGTTAAGTTCTATGGCTACACCTTC.

CDR3 sequence: CASTLPGQGFSGNTIYF. The CDR3 DNA sequence: TGTGCCAGTACCCTACCGGGACAGGGCTTTTCTGGAAACACCATATATTTT. This chain links TRBV19 with TRBJ1-3; 9 bases line up with TRBD1. CDR1 and CDR2 from the germline V gene are LNHDA and SQIVND (reference sequence). V gave up 7 bases and J gave up 1 base; unmatched junction bases: 11. This CDR3 comprises 17 residues.

Of note for this clone: One junction end disagrees with the germline gene, perhaps due to a read error. J is TRBJ1-4 and V is TRBV24-1; D gene uncertain. Germline assignment: CDR1 KGHDR and CDR2 SFDVKD. The CDR3 runs 9 residues. The CDR3 protein is CATSGNWVF. CDR3 in DNA: TGTGCCACCTCGGGCAACTGGGTTTTT.

The J gene is TRBJ2-2, the V gene TRBV27, with a tentative D call TRBD2 (6 bases). Germline loops: CDR1 MNHEY, CDR2 SMNVEV (reference sequence). The V end was cut by 3 bases, the J end by 8 bases, with 10 bases between. There are 13 residues in the CDR3. CDR3 residues: CASSFRERGELFF. CDR3 sequence (DNA): TGTGCCAGCAGTTTTCGGGAGAGAGGGGAGCTGTTTTTT.

This chain links TRBV6-5 with TRBJ2-7; 11 bases match TRBD1. Germline CDR1 MNHEY, CDR2 SVGAGI. V gave up 6 bases and J gave up 2 bases; unmatched junction bases: 6. CDR3 length equals 15 residues. CDR3 nucleotides: TGTGCCAGCAGACATCGGGACAGGGGGACCTACGAGCAGTACTTC. Translated: CASRHRDRGTYEQYF.

The gene calls are TRBV11-3 and TRBJ2-7; TRBD2 aligns across 7 bases. V lost 5 bases, J lost 6 bases, and 10 bases stayed unmatched. The germline CDR1 and CDR2 sequences are SGHNT and YENEEA. The CDR3 has 14 amino acids. DNA for the CDR3: TGTGCCAGCAGCAACCCATGGCGGGAGTCCGAGCAGTACTTC. Residues: CASSNPWRESEQYF.

This chain joins TRBV2 and TRBJ2-5; tentatively, D is TRBD2 (6 bases). This CDR3 has 16 amino acids. The ends were cut back, 6 bases at V and 6 bases at J, with 23 bases in the middle. CDR1 is SNHLY, CDR2 FYNNEI, per germline. In DNA, the CDR3 is TGTGCCAGCAGCCATCGGGCGGAGGGATCGAGTAAGACCCAGTACTTC. This translates into CASSHRAEGSSKTQYF.

V and J are TRBV20-1 and TRBJ1-2, with 7 bases identical to TRBD1. This CDR3 spans 10 amino acids. V trimming: 5 bases; J trimming: 11 bases; junction bases outside the gene matches: 5. CDR1 and CDR2 from the germline V gene are DFQATT and SNEGSKA (reference sequence). Here the CDR3 reads CSAYTGDYTF. The CDR3 DNA reads TGCAGTGCTTATACAGGGGATTACACCTTC.

The chain has TRBV19 and TRBJ1-2; weak D call: TRBD1 (5 bases). The V gene lost 2 bases and the J gene lost 6 bases, with 16 bases spanning the gap. This CDR3 comprises 15 residues. Per germline, CDR1 LNHDA and CDR2 SQIVND (reference sequence). CDR3 protein: CASSISGGIVDGYTF. DNA of the CDR3: TGTGCCAGTAGTATATCGGGGGGGATCGTCGATGGCTACACCTTC. The full variable domain, its missing parts supplied by reference TRBV19 and TRBJ1-2, is DGGITQSPKYLFRKEGQNVTLSCEQNLNHDAMYWYRQDPGQGLRLIYYSQIVNDFQKGDIAEGYSVSREKKESFPLTVTSAQKNPTAFYLCASSISGGIVDGYTFGSGTRLTVV.

The chain couples TRBV15 to TRBJ2-3; no firm D call. Trimming removed 2 bases at V and 6 bases at J, with 9 bases between. The CDR3 is 13 amino acids. Germline CDR1 and CDR2: LNHNV and YYDKDF (reference sequence). CDR3 amino acids: CATSRSKGDTQYF. As DNA, the CDR3 is TGTGCCACCAGCAGATCTAAGGGCGATACGCAGTATTTT. The complete variable domain, with remaining parts taken from reference TRBV15 and TRBJ2-3, reads DAMVIQNPRYQVTQFGKPVTLSCSQTLNHNVMYWYQQKSSQAPKLLFHYYDKDFNNEADTPDNFQSRRPNTSFCFLDIRSPGLGDTAMYLCATSRSKGDTQYFGPGTRLTVL.

The V and J genes are TRBV30 and TRBJ1-3, with D unclear. V dropped 2 bases and J dropped 2 bases, with 10 bases sitting between them. CDR1 and CDR2 from the germline V gene are GTSNPN and SVGIG (reference sequence). This CDR3 region has 14 residues. The CDR3 loop is CAWSSYPTGNTIYF. DNA of the CDR3: TGTGCCTGGAGTTCCTATCCCACTGGAAACACCATATATTTT.